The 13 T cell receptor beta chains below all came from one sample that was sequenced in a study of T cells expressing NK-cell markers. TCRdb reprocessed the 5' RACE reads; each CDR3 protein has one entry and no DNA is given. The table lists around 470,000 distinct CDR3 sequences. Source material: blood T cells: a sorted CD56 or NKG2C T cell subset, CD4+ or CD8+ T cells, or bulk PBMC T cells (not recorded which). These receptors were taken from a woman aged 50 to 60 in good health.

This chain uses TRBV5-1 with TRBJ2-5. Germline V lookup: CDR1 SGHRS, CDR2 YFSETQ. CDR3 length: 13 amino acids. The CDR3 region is CASSPLVEETQYF.

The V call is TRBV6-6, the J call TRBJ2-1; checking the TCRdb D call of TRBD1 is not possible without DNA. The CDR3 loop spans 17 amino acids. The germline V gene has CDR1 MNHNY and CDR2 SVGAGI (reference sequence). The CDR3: CASRPPDGTRGEGEQFF.

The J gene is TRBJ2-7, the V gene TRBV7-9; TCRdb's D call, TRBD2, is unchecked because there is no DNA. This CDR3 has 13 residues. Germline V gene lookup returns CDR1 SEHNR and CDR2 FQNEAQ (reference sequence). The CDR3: CASGKREAYEQYF. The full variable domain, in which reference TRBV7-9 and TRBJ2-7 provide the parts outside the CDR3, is DTGVSQNPRHKITKRGQNVTFRCDPISEHNRLYWYRQTLGQGPEFLTYFQNEAQLEKSRLLSDRFSAERPKGSFSTLEIQRTEQGDSAMYLCASGKREAYEQYFGPGTRLTVT.

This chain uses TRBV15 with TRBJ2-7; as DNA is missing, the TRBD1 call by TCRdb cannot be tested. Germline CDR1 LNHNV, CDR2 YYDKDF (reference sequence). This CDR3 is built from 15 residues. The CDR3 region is CATSRDGGASYEQYF.

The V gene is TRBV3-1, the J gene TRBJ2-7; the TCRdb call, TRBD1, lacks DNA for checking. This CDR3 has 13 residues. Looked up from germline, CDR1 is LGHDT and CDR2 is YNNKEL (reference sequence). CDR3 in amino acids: CASSWDRSYEQYF.

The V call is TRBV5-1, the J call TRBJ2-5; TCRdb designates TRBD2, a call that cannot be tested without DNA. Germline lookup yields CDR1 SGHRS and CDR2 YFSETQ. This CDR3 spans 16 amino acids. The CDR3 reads CASSGRDRSGIQTQYF.

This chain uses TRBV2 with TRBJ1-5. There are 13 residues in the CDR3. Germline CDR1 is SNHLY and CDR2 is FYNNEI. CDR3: CASGRGGVQPQHF.

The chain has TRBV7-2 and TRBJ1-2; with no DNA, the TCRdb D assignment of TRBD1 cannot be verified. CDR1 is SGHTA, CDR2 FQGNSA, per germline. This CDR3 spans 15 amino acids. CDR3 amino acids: CASSFGGGQGYGYTF.

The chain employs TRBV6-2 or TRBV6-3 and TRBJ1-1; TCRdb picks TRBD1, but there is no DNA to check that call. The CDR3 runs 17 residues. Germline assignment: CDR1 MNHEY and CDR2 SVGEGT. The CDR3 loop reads CASSYSRGGRVNTEAFF.

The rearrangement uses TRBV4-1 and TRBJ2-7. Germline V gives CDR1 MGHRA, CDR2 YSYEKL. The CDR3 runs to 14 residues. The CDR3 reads CASSQARSSYEQYF.

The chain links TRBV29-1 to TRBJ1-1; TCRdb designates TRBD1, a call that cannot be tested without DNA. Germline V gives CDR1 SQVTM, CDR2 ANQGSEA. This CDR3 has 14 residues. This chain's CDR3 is CSGRPGNTNTEAFF.

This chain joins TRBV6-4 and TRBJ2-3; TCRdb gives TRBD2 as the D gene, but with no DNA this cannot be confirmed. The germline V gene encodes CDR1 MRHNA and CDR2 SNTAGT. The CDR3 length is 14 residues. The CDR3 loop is CASSERGPADTQYF.

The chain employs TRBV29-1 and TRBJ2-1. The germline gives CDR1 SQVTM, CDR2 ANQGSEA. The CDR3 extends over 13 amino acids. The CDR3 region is CSVVDGPYNEQFF.